These T cell receptor beta chains were read from a single sample in a study of blood T cells in healthy people across ages. TCRdb re-called the 5' RACE reads with MiXCR, one entry per CDR3 protein. Here the sample spans approximately 1,700,000 distinct CDR3 sequences, more than 35% being singletons. Sequenced material: blood. These receptors originate from a human donor in good health. Each CDR3 is given with its conserved first and last residue. D genes are given only for firm matches. Part of the rows lack a size; the others show once, few, many or a class for expanded clones.

CDR3nt,CDR3aa,abundance,v_gene,d_gene,j_gene
TGTGCCAGCAGCCTGACACCAAACTACGAGCAGTACTTC,CASSLTPNYEQYF,many,TRBV5-1,-,TRBJ2-7
TGTGCCAGCACCTTCGCTGGGGAGCTGTTTTTT,CASTFAGELFF,-,TRBV12-3/TRBV12-4,-,TRBJ2-2
TGCAGTGCTAGGGTCACAGGGGCCGAGCAGTACTTC,CSARVTGAEQYF,few,TRBV20-1,TRBD1,TRBJ2-7
TGTGCCACCAGCAGAGAGACGGATCTTGGTGGTGCCCTCCACTTT,CATSRETDLGGALHF,-,TRBV15,-,TRBJ1-6
TGTGCCAGCAGCTACGAAGGAGCTAGCGGGACCTACGAGCAGTACTTC,CASSYEGASGTYEQYF,many,TRBV7-3,TRBD2,TRBJ2-7
TGTGCCAGCAGTTTAGAGGGGAAGGGTCGCAATCAGCCCCAGCATTTT,CASSLEGKGRNQPQHF,-,TRBV12-3/TRBV12-4,-,TRBJ1-5
TGTGCCAGCAGCGCGGGGACAGGCCCAACTAATGAAAAACTGTTTTTT,CASSAGTGPTNEKLFF,few,TRBV9,TRBD1,TRBJ1-4
TGCAGTGCTAGAGATGAGCGCAGATCCTACGAGCAGTACTTC,CSARDERRSYEQYF,-,TRBV20-1,-,TRBJ2-7
TGTGCCAGCAGTTTATCCAGACATGGTGAGCAGTTCTTC,CASSLSRHGEQFF,-,TRBV27,-,TRBJ2-1
TGCAGTCTCGTAATAGCGGGGGGGCCGAACACCGGGGAGCTGTTTTTT,CSLVIAGGPNTGELFF,-,TRBV20-1,TRBD2,TRBJ2-2
TGTGCCAGCCAGGCCCTGATCCAAGAGACCCAGTACTTC,CASQALIQETQYF,few,TRBV28,-,TRBJ2-5